This TCR beta chain appears in the sequencing data of a study of T cells expressing NK-cell markers. Germline loops: CDR1 SQVTM, CDR2 ANQGSEA. This CDR3 has 12 residues. TCRdb processed the 5' RACE reads again and assigns one entry to each CDR3 protein, with no DNA. This specimen shows 350,000 to 500,000 distinct CDR3 sequences; the ten leading clones hold less than 7.5%. The sequence was obtained from a woman between 18 and 70 years old in good health. The gene calls are TRBV29-1 and TRBJ2-2; checking the TCRdb D call of TRBD2 is not possible without DNA. The sequencing sample was made of blood T cells: a sorted CD56 or NKG2C T cell subset, CD4+ or CD8+ T cells, or bulk PBMC T cells (not recorded which). CDR3 region: CSVPRGSGELFF.